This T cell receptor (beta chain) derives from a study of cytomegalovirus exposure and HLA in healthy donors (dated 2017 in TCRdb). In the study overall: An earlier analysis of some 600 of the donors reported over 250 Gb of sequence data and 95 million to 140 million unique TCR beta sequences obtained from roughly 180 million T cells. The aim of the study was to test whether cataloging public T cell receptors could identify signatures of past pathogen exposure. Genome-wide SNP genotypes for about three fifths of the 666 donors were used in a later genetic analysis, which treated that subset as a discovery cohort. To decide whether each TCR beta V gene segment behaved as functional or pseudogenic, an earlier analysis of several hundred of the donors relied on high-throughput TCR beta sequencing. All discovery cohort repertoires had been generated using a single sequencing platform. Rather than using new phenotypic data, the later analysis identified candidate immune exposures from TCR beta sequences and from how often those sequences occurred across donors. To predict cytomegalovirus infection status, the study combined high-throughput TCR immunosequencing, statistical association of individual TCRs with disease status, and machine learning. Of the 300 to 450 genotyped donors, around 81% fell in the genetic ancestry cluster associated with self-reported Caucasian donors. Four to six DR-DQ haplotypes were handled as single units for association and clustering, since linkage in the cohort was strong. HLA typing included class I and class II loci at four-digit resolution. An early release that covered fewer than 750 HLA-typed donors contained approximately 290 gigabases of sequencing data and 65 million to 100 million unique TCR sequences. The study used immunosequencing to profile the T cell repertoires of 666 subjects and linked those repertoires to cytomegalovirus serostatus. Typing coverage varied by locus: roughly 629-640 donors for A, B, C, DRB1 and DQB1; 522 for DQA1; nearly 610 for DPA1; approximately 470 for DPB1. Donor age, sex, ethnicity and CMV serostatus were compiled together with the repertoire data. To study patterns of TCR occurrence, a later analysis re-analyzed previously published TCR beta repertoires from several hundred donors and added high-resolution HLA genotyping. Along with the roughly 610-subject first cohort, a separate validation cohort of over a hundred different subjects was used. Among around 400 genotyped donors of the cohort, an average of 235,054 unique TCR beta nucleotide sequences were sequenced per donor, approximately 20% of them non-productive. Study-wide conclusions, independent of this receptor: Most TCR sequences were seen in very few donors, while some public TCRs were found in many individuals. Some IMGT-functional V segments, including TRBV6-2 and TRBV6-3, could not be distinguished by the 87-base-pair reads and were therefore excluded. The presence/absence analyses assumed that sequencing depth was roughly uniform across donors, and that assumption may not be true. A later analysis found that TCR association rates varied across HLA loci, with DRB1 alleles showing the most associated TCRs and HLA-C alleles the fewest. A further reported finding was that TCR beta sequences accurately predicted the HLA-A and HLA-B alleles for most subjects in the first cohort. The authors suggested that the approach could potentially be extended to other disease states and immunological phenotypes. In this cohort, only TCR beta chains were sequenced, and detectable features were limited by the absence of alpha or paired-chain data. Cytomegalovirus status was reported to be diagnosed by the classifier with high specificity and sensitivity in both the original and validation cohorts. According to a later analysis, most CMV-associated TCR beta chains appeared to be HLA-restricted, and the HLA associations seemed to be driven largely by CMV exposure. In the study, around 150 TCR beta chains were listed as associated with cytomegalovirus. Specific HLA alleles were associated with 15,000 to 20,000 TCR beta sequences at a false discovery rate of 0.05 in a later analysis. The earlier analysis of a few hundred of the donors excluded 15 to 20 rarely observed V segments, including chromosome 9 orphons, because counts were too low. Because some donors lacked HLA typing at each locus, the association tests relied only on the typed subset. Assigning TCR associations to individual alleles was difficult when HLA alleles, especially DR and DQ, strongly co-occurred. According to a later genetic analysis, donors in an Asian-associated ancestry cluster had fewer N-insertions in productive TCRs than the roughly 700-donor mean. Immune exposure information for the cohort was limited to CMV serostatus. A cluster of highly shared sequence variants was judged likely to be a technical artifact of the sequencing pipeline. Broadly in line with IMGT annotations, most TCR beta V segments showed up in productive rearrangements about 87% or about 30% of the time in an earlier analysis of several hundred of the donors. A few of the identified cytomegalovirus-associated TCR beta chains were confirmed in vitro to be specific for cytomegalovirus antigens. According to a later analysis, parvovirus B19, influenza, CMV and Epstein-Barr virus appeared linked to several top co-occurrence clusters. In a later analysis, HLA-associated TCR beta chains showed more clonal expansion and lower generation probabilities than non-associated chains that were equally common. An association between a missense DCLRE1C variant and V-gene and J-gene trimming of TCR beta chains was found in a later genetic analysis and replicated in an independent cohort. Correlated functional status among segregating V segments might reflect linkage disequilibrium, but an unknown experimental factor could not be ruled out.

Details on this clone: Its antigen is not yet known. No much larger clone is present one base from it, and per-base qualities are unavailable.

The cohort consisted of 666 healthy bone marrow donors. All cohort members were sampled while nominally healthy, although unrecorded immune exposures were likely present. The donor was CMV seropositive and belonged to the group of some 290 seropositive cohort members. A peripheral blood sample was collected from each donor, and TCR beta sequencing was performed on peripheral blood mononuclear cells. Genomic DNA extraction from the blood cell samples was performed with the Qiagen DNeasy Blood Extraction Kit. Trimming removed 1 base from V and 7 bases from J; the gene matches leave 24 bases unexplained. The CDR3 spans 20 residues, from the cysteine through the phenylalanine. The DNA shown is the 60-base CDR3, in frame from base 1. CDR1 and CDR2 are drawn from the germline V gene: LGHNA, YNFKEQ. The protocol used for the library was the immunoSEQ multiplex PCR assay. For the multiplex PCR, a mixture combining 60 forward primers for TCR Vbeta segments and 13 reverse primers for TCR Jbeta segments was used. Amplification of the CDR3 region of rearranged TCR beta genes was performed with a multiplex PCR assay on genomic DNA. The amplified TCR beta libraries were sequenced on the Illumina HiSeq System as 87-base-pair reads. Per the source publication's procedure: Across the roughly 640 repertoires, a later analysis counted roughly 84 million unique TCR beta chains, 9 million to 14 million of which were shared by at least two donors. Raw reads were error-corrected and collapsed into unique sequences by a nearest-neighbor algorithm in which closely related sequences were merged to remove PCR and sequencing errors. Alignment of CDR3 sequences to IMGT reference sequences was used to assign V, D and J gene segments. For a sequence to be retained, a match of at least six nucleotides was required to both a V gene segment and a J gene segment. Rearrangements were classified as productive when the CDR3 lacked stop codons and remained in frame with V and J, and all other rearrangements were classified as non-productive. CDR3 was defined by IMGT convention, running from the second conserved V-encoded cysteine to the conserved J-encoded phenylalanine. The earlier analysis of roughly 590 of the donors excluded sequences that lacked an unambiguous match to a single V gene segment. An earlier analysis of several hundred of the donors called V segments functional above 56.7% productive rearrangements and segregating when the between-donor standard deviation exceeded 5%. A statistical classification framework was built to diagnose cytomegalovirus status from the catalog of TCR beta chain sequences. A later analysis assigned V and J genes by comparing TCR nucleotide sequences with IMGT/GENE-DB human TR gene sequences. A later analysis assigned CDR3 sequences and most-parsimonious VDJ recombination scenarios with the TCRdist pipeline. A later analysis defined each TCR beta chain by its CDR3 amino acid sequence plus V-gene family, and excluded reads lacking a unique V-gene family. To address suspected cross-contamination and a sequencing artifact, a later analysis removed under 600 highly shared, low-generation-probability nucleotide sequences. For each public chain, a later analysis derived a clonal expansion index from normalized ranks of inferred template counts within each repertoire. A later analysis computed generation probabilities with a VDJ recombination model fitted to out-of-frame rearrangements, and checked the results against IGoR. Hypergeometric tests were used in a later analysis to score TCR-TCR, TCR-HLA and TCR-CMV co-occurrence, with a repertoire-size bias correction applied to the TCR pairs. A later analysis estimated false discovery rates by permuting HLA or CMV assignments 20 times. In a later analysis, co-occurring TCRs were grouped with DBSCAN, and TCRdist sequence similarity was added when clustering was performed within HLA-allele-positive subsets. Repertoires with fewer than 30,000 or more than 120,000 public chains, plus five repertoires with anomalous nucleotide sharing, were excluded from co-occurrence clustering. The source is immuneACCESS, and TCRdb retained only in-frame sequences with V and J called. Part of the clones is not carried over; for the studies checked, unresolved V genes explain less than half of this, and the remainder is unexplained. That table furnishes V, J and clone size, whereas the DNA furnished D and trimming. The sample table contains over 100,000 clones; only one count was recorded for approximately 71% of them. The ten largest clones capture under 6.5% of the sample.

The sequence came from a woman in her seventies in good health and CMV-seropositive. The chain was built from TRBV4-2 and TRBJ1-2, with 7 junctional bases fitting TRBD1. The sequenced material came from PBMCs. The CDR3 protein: CASSQAYLRDSALGGSGYTF. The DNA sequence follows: TGTGCCAGCAGCCAAGCTTACCTCCGGGACAGTGCTCTAGGAGGGTCTGGCTACACCTTC.